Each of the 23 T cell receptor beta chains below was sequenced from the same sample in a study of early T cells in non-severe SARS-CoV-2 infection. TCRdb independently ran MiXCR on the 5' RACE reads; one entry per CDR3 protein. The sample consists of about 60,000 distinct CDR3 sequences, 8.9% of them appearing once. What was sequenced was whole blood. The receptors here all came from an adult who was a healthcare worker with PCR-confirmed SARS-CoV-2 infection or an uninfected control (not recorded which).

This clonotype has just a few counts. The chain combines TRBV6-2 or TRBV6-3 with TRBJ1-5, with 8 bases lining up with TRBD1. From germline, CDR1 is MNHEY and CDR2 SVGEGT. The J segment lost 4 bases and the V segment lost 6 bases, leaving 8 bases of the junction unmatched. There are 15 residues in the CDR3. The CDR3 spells CASRPGTGKNQPQHF. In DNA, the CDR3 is TGTGCCAGCAGACCGGGGACAGGAAAAAATCAGCCCCAGCATTTT.

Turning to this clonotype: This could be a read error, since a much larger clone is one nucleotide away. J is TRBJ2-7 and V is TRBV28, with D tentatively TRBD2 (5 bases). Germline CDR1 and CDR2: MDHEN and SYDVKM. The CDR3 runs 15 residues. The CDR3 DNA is TGTGCCAGCAGTTTAGGACCGGGGAGCTCCTACGAGCAGCACTTC. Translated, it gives CASSLGPGSSYEQHF.

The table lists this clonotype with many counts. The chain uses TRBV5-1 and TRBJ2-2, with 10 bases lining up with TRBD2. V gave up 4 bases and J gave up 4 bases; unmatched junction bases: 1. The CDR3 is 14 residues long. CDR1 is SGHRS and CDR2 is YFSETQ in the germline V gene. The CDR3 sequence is CASSRLAGTGELFF. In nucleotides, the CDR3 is TGCGCCAGCAGCCGACTAGCGGGCACCGGGGAGCTGTTTTTT.

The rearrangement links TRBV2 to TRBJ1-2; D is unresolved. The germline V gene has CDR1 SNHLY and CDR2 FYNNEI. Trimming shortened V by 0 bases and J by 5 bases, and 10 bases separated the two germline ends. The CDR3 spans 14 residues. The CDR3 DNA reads TGTGCCAGCAGTGAAGCGCTTTGGGGTTATGGCTACACCTTC. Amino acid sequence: CASSEALWGYGYTF.

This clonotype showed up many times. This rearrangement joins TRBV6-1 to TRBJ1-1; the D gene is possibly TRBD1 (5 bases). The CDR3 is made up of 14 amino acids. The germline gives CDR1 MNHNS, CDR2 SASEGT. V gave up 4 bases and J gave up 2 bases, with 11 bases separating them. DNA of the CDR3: TGTGCCAGCAGTGGACGACAGCTTAACACTGAAGCTTTCTTT. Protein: CASSGRQLNTEAFF.

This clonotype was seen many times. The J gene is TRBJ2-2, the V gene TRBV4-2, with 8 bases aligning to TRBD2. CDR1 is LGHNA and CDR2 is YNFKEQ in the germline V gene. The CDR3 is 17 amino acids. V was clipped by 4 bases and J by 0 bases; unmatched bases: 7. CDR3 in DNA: TGTGCCAGCAGCCCCCGTACTAGCGGCACGAACACCGGGGAGCTGTTTTTT. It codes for CASSPRTSGTNTGELFF.

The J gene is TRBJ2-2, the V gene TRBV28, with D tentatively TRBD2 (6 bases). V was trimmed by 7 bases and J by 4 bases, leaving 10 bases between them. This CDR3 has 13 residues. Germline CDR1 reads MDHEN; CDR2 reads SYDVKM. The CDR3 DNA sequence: TGTGCCAGCAAGATGGGAGGCACCGGGGAGCTGTTTTTT. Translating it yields CASKMGGTGELFF.

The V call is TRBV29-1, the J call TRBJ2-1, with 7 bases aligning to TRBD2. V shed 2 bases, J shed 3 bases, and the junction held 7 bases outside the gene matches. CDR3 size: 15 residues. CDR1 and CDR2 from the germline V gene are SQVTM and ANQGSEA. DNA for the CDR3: TGCAGCGTTGAACGTGGCGGGAGCAACTACAATGAGCAGTTCTTC. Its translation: CSVERGGSNYNEQFF.

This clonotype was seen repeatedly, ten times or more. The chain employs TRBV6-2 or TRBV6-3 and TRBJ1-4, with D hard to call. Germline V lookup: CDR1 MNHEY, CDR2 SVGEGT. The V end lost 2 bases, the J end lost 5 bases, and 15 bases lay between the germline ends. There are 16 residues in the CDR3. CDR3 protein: CASSYRFPGKNEKLFF. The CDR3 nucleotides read TGTGCCAGCAGTTACCGCTTCCCGGGCAAGAATGAAAAACTGTTTTTT.

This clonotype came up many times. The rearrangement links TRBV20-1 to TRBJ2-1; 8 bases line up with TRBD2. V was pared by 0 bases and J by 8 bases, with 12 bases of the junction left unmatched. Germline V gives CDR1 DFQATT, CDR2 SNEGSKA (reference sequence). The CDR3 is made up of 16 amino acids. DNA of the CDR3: TGCAGTGCTAGAGATGGTTCCAGCGGGAGTCTCGATGAGCAGTTCTTC. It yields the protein CSARDGSSGSLDEQFF.

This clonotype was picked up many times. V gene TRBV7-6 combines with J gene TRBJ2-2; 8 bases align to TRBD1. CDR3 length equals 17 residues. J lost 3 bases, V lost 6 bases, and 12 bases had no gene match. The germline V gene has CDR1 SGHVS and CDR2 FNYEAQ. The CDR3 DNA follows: TGTGCCAGCAGTCGACTCCCGGACAGGGTAGACACCGGGGAGCTGTTTTTT. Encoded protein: CASSRLPDRVDTGELFF.

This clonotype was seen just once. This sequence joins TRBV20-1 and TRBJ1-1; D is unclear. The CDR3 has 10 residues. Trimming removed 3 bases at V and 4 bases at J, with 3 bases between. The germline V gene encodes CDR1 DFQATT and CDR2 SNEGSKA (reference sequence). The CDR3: CSARATEAFF. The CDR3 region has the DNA TGCAGTGCTAGGGCCACTGAAGCTTTCTTT.

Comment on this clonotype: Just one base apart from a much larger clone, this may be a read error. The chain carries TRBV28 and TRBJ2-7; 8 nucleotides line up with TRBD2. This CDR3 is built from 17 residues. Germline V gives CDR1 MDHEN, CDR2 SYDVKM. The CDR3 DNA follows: TGTGCCAGCAGTTTTGTGCCCCAGCGGGGGAGCTCCTACGAGCGGTACTTC. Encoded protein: CASSFVPQRGSSYERYF.

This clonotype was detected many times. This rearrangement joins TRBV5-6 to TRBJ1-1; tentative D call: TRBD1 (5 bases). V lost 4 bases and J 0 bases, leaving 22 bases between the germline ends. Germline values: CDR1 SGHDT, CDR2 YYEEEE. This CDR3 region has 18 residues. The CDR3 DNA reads TGTGCCAGCAGCCCGGTACGGGGCCGGGTTGGAATGAACACTGAAGCTTTCTTT. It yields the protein CASSPVRGRVGMNTEAFF.

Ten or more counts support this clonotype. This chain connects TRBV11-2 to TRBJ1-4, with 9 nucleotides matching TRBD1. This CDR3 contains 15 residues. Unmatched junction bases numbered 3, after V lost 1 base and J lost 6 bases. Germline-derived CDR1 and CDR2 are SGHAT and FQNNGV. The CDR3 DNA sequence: TGTGCCAGCAGCTTAGGGGACAGGGATCATGAAAAACTGTTTTTT. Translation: CASSLGDRDHEKLFF.

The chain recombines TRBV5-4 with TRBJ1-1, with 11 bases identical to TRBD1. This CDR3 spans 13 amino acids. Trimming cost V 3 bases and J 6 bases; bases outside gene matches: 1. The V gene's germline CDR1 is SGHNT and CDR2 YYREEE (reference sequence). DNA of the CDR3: TGTGCCAGCAGCTCGGGACAGGGGGCTGAAGCTTTCTTT. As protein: CASSSGQGAEAFF. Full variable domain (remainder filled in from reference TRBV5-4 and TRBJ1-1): ETGVTQSPTHLIKTRGQQVTLRCSSQSGHNTVSWYQQALGQGPQFIFQYYREEENGRGNFPPRFSGLQFPNYSSELNVNALELDDSALYLCASSSGQGAEAFFGQGTRLTVV.

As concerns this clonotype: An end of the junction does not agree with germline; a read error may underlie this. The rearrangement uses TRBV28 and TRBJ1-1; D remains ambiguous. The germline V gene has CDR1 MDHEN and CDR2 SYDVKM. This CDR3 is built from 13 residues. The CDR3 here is CASNVGSNTEAFF. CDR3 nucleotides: TGTGCCAGCAATGTCGGATCGAACACTGAAGCTTTCTTC.

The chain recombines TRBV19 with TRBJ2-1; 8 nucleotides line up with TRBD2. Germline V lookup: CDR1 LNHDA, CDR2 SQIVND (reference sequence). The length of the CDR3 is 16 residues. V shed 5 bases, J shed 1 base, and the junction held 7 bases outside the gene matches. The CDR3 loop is CASSGRLASSYNEQFF. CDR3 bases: TGTGCCAGTAGTGGCCGACTAGCGTCATCCTACAATGAGCAGTTCTTC.

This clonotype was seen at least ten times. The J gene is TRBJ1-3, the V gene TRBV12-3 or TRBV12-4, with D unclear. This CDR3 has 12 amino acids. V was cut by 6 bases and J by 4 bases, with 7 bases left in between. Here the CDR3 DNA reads TGTGCCAGCAGCCCTGGCGGAAACACCATATATTTT. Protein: CASSPGGNTIYF.

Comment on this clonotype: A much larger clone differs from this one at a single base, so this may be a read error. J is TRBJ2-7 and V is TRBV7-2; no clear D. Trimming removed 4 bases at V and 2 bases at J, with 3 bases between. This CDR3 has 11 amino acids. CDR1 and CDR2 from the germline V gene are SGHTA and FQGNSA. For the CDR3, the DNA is TGTGCCAGCAGCTCCCCCTACGAGCAGTACTTC. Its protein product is CASSSPYEQYF.

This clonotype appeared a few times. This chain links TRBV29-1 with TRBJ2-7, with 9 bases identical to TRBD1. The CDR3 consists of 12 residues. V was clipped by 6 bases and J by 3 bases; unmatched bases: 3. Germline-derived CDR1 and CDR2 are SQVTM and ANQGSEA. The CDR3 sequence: CSVGQGIYEQYF. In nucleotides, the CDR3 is TGCAGCGTGGGACAGGGTATCTACGAGCAGTACTTC.

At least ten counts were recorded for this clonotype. CDR3 region: CASTSGRAGNEQFF. The DNA for the CDR3 is TGTGCCAGCACTAGCGGGAGGGCCGGTAATGAGCAGTTCTTC. The J gene is TRBJ2-1, the V gene TRBV12-3 or TRBV12-4, with 12 bases that match TRBD2. The junction had 5 bases not matched to a gene; V was cut back by 7 bases and J by 7 bases. This CDR3 comprises 14 residues.

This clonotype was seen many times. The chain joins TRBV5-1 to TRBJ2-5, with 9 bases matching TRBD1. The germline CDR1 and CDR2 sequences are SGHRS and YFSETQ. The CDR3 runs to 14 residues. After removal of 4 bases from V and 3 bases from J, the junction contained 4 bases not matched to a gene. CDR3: CASSPRTGEETQYF. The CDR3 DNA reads TGCGCCAGCAGCCCCCGGACAGGGGAAGAGACCCAGTACTTC.